This T cell receptor beta chain stems from a study of neurological immune-mediated disorders. The time point here: longitudinal time-point 1 (baseline). The unsorted libraries were produced from 2 million PBMCs held at -80 C. The V gene end was trimmed by 5 bases and the J gene end by 0 bases; junction bases not matched to a gene: 8. Germline V gene data show CDR1 as SGHTA and CDR2 as FQGTGA. The CDR3 extends over 16 amino acids. This clonotype was counted at least ten times. Its antigen is not known. The cDNA was synthesized by 5'RACE incorporating 10-nucleotide random UMIs. TCRdb used MiXCR to reprocess the 5' RACE reads, holding one entry per CDR3 protein. The sample has 55,000 to 65,000 distinct CDR3 sequences, approximately 11% seen once. General study findings and limits: In HTLV-1-associated myelopathy, TCR clonal expansion was greatest, whereas multiple sclerosis had the least, falling below healthy controls. Across subjects, expanded clones had no CDR3 amino acid sequences in common, pointing to private repertoires in all groups.

The sequence was collected from a male donor with HTLV-1-associated myelopathy (HAM/TSP). The sequencing sample was made of PBMCs. V gene TRBV7-3 combines with J gene TRBJ2-3; 7 nucleotides line up with TRBD2. DNA for the CDR3: TGTGCCAGCAGCGCGGGGGTTTCCACTAGCACAGATACGCAGTATTTT. Residues: CASSAGVSTSTDTQYF. The entire variable domain, with the rest obtained from reference TRBV7-3 and TRBJ2-3, is as follows: GAGVSQTPSNKVTEKGKYVELRCDPISGHTALYWYRQSLGQGPEFLIYFQGTGAADDSGLPNDRFFAVRPEGSVSTLKIQRTERGDSAVYLCASSAGVSTSTDTQYFGPGTRLTVL.